This TCR beta chain was captured in a study of cytomegalovirus exposure and HLA in healthy donors. The length of the CDR3 is 14 residues. V was pared by 4 bases and J by 6 bases, with 4 bases of the junction left unmatched. Germline CDR1 and CDR2: SGHRS and YFSETQ. Study-level points and caveats: Researchers reportedly found TCR beta sequences accurately predicted most subjects' HLA-A and HLA-B alleles.

As regards this clone: The antigen is not known.

This PCR relied on a set of 60 Vbeta primers and 13 Jbeta primers. Clones were sequenced by immunoSEQ multiplex PCR, and TCRdb holds only the in-frame ones, with some missing. Among 150,000 to 200,000 clones listed, almost 80% were seen once. The chain employs TRBV5-1 and TRBJ2-2, with 9 bases that match TRBD1. Specimen: PBMCs. This clonotype was sampled from a man between 50 and 59 years old in good health and CMV-seropositive. The CDR3 loop is CASSTTGGAGELFF. The DNA of the CDR3 is TGCGCCAGCAGCACGACAGGGGGGGCCGGGGAGCTGTTTTTT.